This T cell receptor beta chain was sequenced during a study of somatic mutations in cytotoxic T cells in rheumatoid arthritis. Study-level information: Sorting by flow gave nearly 100% purity for some V beta antibody-stained T-cell populations, including V beta1+ cells sequenced for TCRB.

Comments on this clone: The antigen is not known.

Notes on the study in general: CD8+ T-cell clonality showed no significant difference between rheumatoid arthritis patients and age-matched healthy controls.

V was clipped by 3 bases and J by 5 bases, with 19 bases between them. This CDR3 region has 16 residues. CDR1 and CDR2 from the germline V gene are MNHEY and SMNVEV (reference sequence). Data came from immunoSEQ multiplex PCR; TCRdb stores just in-frame clones and leaves some out. The sample consists of about 18,000 clones, 82% of them appearing once. Once isolated by positive magnetic bead selection, the CD4+ and CD8+ cells had their purity checked by flow cytometry. The sequence derives from an adult with rheumatoid arthritis. Sequencing was carried out using CD8+ T cells sorted from blood. The V and J genes are TRBV27 and TRBJ1-2; no firm D call. The chain's CDR3 is CASSFHGSLRTYGYTF. The CDR3 DNA follows: TGTGCCAGCAGTTTTCACGGATCTTTGAGAACTTATGGCTACACCTTC.